These 30 T cell receptor beta chains came from one sample sequenced in a study of OX40 agonist ivuxolimab in advanced cancers. Assay: immunoSEQ multiplex PCR; the TCRdb copy retains only in-frame clones and omits some. The sample consists of tens of thousands of clones, around 90% of them appearing once. The sequenced sample was CD4+ or CD8+ T cells sorted from blood, obtained in a trial of the OX40 agonist ivuxolimab. Receptors were obtained from an adult with an advanced solid tumor such as melanoma, head and neck, liver or kidney cancer.

The V gene is TRBV28, the J gene TRBJ1-5, with D unresolved. Trimming pared 3 bases from V and 10 bases from J, leaving 16 bases between. Germline values: CDR1 MDHEN, CDR2 SYDVKM. The CDR3 extends over 14 amino acids. The CDR3 spells CASSFRRDVPPQHF. DNA for the CDR3: TGTGCCAGCAGTTTCCGGAGGGATGTTCCCCCCCAGCATTTT.

The chain couples TRBV30 to TRBJ2-6; D might be TRBD2 (5 bases). The V gene lost 2 bases and the J gene lost 2 bases, with 7 bases spanning the gap. The CDR3 has 14 amino acids. Germline CDR1 GTSNPN, CDR2 SVGIG (reference sequence). The CDR3 reads CAWSRGTGANVLTF. The CDR3 coding sequence is TGTGCCTGGAGTCGGGGTACTGGGGCCAACGTCCTGACTTTC.

By share of the sample, this clone is hyperexpanded. The V call is TRBV4-3, the J call TRBJ2-7; D is ambiguous. Between the trimmed V and J ends, which lost 1 base and 3 bases, there was a span of 7 bases. Germline V gene data show CDR1 as LGHNA and CDR2 as YSLEER. This CDR3 comprises 13 residues. Written as DNA, the CDR3 is TGCGCCAGCAGCCAAGTCCCCGGCTACGAGCAGTACTTC. It encodes CASSQVPGYEQYF.

This chain connects TRBV5-4 to TRBJ2-5, with D unresolved. Trimming left V 4 bases short and J 3 bases short, with 10 bases between. Germline V CDR1 and CDR2: SGHNT, YYREEE (reference sequence). The CDR3 spans 13 residues. CDR3 loop: CASSPAAKETQYF. The CDR3, as DNA: TGTGCCAGCAGCCCCGCGGCAAAAGAGACCCAGTACTTC.

This rearrangement joins TRBV9 to TRBJ2-5; 10 positions agree with TRBD1. The CDR3 covers 14 residues. CDR1 and CDR2 from the germline V gene are SGDLS and YYNGEE. J gave up 11 bases and V 2 bases, and 9 bases lay outside the gene matches. CDR3 nucleotides: TGTGCCAGCAGCGTCCGGGACAGGGGCGGGGAGCAGTACTTC. As protein: CASSVRDRGGEQYF.

V is TRBV15 and J is TRBJ2-6; no clear D. V lost 3 bases to trimming and J lost 1 base, with 19 bases between them. The CDR3 is made up of 19 amino acids. From germline, CDR1 is LNHNV and CDR2 YYDKDF (reference sequence). Here the CDR3 DNA reads TGTGCCACCAGCAGGGTTCAGGCGAGATTTAGGTCTGGGGCCAACGTCCTGACTTTC. Translated, it gives CATSRVQARFRSGANVLTF.

The chain links TRBV18 to TRBJ1-1, with D perhaps TRBD1 (5 bases). The CDR3 spans 13 residues. Trimming removed 1 base from V and 3 bases from J, with 6 bases in between. Germline CDR1 reads KGHSH; CDR2 reads LQKENI. The DNA of the CDR3 is TGTGCCAGCTCACCACGGGGGGACACTGAAGCTTTCTTT. Residues: CASSPRGDTEAFF.

This rearrangement joins TRBV28 to TRBJ2-5; 8 bases fit TRBD2. Germline CDR1 and CDR2: MDHEN and SYDVKM. After removal of 6 bases from V and 5 bases from J, the junction contained 14 bases not matched to a gene. This CDR3 has 16 residues. The CDR3 here is CASRSGGAIQLETQYF. The CDR3 coding sequence is TGTGCCAGCAGATCGGGGGGGGCCATCCAGCTGGAGACCCAGTACTTC.

The chain combines TRBV15 with TRBJ2-1; 10 bases match TRBD2. This CDR3 comprises 15 residues. Trimming took 2 bases from V and 4 from J; bases not matched to a gene: 2. Germline V gives CDR1 LNHNV, CDR2 YYDKDF (reference sequence). DNA of the CDR3: TGTGCCACCAGCAGAAAGCGGGAGGGTTACAATGAGCAGTTCTTC. It is translated as CATSRKREGYNEQFF.

The chain links TRBV7-9 to TRBJ1-2, with 10 nucleotides matching TRBD1. Trimming removed 7 bases from V and 8 bases from J; junction bases left unmatched: 10. CDR1 and CDR2 (germline): SEHNR, FQNEAQ (reference sequence). The length of the CDR3 is 14 residues. This CDR3 reads CASTRRQGAWGYTF. In DNA, the CDR3 is TGTGCCAGCACCAGGAGACAGGGGGCGTGGGGCTACACCTTC.

This clone appeared once. The chain has TRBV2 and TRBJ2-1; tentative D call: TRBD1 (6 bases). Trimming shortened V by 6 bases and J by 12 bases, and 21 bases separated the two germline ends. Germline loops: CDR1 SNHLY, CDR2 FYNNEI. The CDR3 is 14 amino acids. CDR3 protein: CASRNQQGPRGQFF. The CDR3 DNA follows: TGTGCCAGCAGGAACCAGCAGGGGCCTCGGGGGCAGTTCTTC. The full variable domain, rest sourced from reference TRBV2 and TRBJ2-1, is EPEVTQTPSHQVTQMGQEVILRCVPISNHLYFYWYRQILGQKVEFLVSFYNNEISEKSEIFDDQFSVERPDGSNFTLKIRSTKLEDSAMYFCASRNQQGPRGQFFGPGTRLTVL.

This clone was detected only once. The chain couples TRBV15 to TRBJ1-2; no clear D gene. The CDR3 consists of 15 residues. CDR1 LNHNV and CDR2 YYDKDF come from the germline V gene (reference sequence). Trimming cost V 0 bases and J 8 bases, with 16 bases left between them. This chain's CDR3 is CATSRDEGGLGGYTF. CDR3 DNA: TGTGCCACCAGCAGAGATGAGGGCGGCCTCGGGGGCTACACCTTC.

J is TRBJ2-2 and V is TRBV18, with D perhaps matching TRBD2 (6 bases). From germline, CDR1 is KGHSH and CDR2 LQKENI. Trimming pared 10 bases from V and 1 base from J, leaving 13 bases between. The CDR3 runs to 14 residues. The CDR3 bases are TGTGCCACCGCGGGACTCCTGAACACCGGGGAGCTGTTTTTT. This encodes CATAGLLNTGELFF.

The chain is built from TRBV28 and TRBJ1-1; the D gene is possibly TRBD1 (5 bases). Germline CDR1 is MDHEN and CDR2 is SYDVKM. The CDR3 has 15 amino acids. V gave up 3 bases and J gave up 0 bases, with 11 bases separating them. CDR3 in amino acids: CASSFLEGMNTEAFF. CDR3 nucleotides: TGTGCCAGCAGTTTTTTGGAGGGGATGAACACTGAAGCTTTCTTT.

The chain links TRBV2 to TRBJ2-1; 11 bases are shared with TRBD2. CDR3 length: 16 residues. The trim removed 6 bases at V and 4 bases at J, leaving 8 bases unmatched. Germline CDR1 reads SNHLY; CDR2 reads FYNNEI. CDR3 sequence: CASSLSGTSGYNEQFF. Here the CDR3 DNA reads TGTGCCAGCAGCCTCTCCGGGACTAGCGGATACAATGAGCAGTTCTTC.

The chain combines TRBV11-2 with TRBJ2-4, with D possibly matching TRBD2 (5 bases). CDR1 and CDR2 from the germline V gene are SGHAT and FQNNGV. Trimming shortened V by 5 bases and J by 0 bases, and 11 bases separated the two germline ends. This CDR3 has 15 residues. CDR3 coding DNA: TGTGCCAGCAGCCGGGGTGATCTAGCCAAAAACATTCAGTACTTC. Translated, it gives CASSRGDLAKNIQYF.

V and J are TRBV6-6 and TRBJ2-2; D perhaps matches TRBD1 (6 bases). Between the trimmed V and J ends, which lost 5 bases and 6 bases, there was a span of 16 bases. Germline CDR1 and CDR2: MNHNY and SVGAGI (reference sequence). There are 15 residues in the CDR3. CDR3 in amino acids: CASSKFGQTPGELFF. The CDR3 DNA follows: TGTGCCAGCAGTAAATTCGGACAGACCCCCGGGGAGCTGTTTTTT.

The chain carries TRBV27 and TRBJ1-3, with D perhaps TRBD1 (6 bases). The germline V gene has CDR1 MNHEY and CDR2 SMNVEV (reference sequence). Trimming took off 3 bases at V and 0 bases at J, with 9 bases between the two ends. This CDR3 contains 15 residues. The CDR3 sequence: CASSLTGSSGNTIYF. The CDR3 DNA is TGTGCCAGCAGTTTGACAGGCAGCTCTGGAAACACCATATATTTT.

The CDR3 nucleotides read TGTGCCAGCTCACAAGGGACCTACGAGCAGTACTTC. Residues: CASSQGTYEQYF. J is TRBJ2-7 and V is TRBV18; D unclear. Germline CDR1 KGHSH, CDR2 LQKENI. The CDR3 length is 12 residues. The V end lost 4 bases, the J end lost 2 bases, and 6 bases lay between the germline ends.

The chain uses TRBV7-2 and TRBJ1-1; 7 bases map to TRBD1. The CDR3 consists of 15 residues. The germline CDR1 and CDR2 sequences are SGHTA and FQGNSA. V shed 4 bases, J shed 5 bases, and the junction held 10 bases outside the gene matches. This CDR3 reads CASSSTGTRGTEAFF. CDR3 DNA: TGTGCCAGCAGCTCCACCGGGACCAGGGGGACTGAAGCTTTCTTT.

V is TRBV5-1 and J is TRBJ1-5, with D unclear. The germline CDR1 and CDR2 sequences are SGHRS and YFSETQ. V was cut by 1 base and J by 0 bases, with 8 bases left in between. CDR3 length: 15 residues. DNA of the CDR3: TGCGCCAGCAGCTTGTCGTCCGCTAGCAATCAGCCCCAGCATTTT. Translating gives CASSLSSASNQPQHF.

This sequence joins TRBV7-2 and TRBJ2-6; D gene uncertain. Trimming removed 0 bases from V and 0 bases from J, with 9 bases in between. Per the germline V gene, CDR1 is SGHTA and CDR2 is FQGNSA. CDR3 size: 17 residues. The CDR3 here is CASSLAGFDSGANVLTF. CDR3 nucleotides: TGTGCCAGCAGCTTAGCAGGGTTCGACTCTGGGGCCAACGTCCTGACTTTC.

The rearrangement links TRBV29-1 to TRBJ1-1; no clear D. The CDR3 spans 13 residues. V was shortened by 4 bases and J by 3 bases, with 12 bases between the two germline ends. Germline V gene sequence: CDR1 SQVTM, CDR2 ANQGSEA. DNA of the CDR3: TGCAGCGTTGTTTCTGGCGGGGACACTGAAGCTTTCTTT. It specifies CSVVSGGDTEAFF.

This clone came up a few times. This rearrangement joins TRBV27 to TRBJ2-1; 11 nucleotides line up with TRBD2. CDR1 MNHEY and CDR2 SMNVEV come from the germline V gene (reference sequence). The CDR3 totals 19 residues. V shed 3 bases, J shed 3 bases, and the junction held 13 bases outside the gene matches. The CDR3 region is CASSFGTSGSGAIYNEQFF. The DNA of the CDR3 is TGTGCCAGCAGTTTTGGGACTAGCGGTTCCGGAGCAATCTACAATGAGCAGTTCTTC.

The gene calls are TRBV7-9 and TRBJ2-1; TRBD1 is a possible D gene (7 bases). V gave up 1 base and J gave up 15 bases, with 16 bases separating them. CDR1 and CDR2 (germline): SEHNR, FQNEAQ (reference sequence). This CDR3 has 13 residues. The CDR3 coding sequence is TGTGCCAGCAGCTTAGTAAGCCAGGGGGGATTGTTCTTC. Protein sequence: CASSLVSQGGLFF.

The chain carries TRBV5-4 and TRBJ2-7; TRBD2 might be the D (6 bases). Germline V CDR1 and CDR2: SGHNT, YYREEE (reference sequence). The CDR3 sequence is 16 residues long. V was trimmed by 3 bases and J by 2 bases, leaving 18 bases between them. The CDR3 protein is CASSSSRRGVTYEQYF. The CDR3 region has the DNA TGTGCCAGCAGCTCCTCCCGGCGGGGAGTCACCTACGAGCAGTACTTC.

This sequence joins TRBV28 and TRBJ1-5; D call uncertain. CDR1 MDHEN and CDR2 SYDVKM come from the germline V gene. This CDR3 is 12 amino acids long. Deletions cut 2 bases from V and 9 bases from J, with 8 bases between. CDR3 nucleotide sequence: TGTGCCAGCAGTTTAGCGGACCGGCCCCAGCATTTT. It translates to CASSLADRPQHF. Filled out from reference TRBV28 and TRBJ1-5, the complete variable domain reads DVKVTQSSRYLVKRTGEKVFLECVQDMDHENMFWYRQDPGLGLRLIYFSYDVKMKEKGDIPEGYSVSREKKERFSLILESASTNQTSMYLCASSLADRPQHFGDGTRLSIL.

The rearrangement joins TRBV19 to TRBJ2-1; a possible D gene is TRBD2 (5 bases). The CDR3 is 13 amino acids. The germline V gene has CDR1 LNHDA and CDR2 SQIVND (reference sequence). The V and J ends lost 1 base and 9 bases respectively, with 10 bases between them. CDR3: CASSIVAGGEQFF. For the CDR3, the DNA is TGTGCCAGTAGTATAGTCGCAGGAGGTGAGCAGTTCTTC.

The chain recombines TRBV2 with TRBJ1-1; weak D call: TRBD1 (5 bases). The CDR3 has 13 amino acids. The germline V gene encodes CDR1 SNHLY and CDR2 FYNNEI. V was cut by 6 bases and J by 5 bases, with 13 bases left in between. The CDR3 nucleotides are TGTGCCAGCAGGTGGCGCGAGGGGACTGAAGCTTTCTTT. It codes for CASRWREGTEAFF.

The rearrangement links TRBV18 to TRBJ2-3; D gene ambiguous. Trimming pared 0 bases from V and 4 bases from J, leaving 2 bases between. Germline V CDR1 and CDR2: KGHSH, LQKENI. CDR3 size: 12 residues. In nucleotides, the CDR3 is TGTGCCAGCTCACCACCGTCAGATACGCAGTATTTT. Protein: CASSPPSDTQYF.